The T cell receptor beta chain under discussion was sequenced for a study of blood T cell repertoires in COVID-19. Looking at the study overall: Acute and convalescent COVID-19 samples came from the United States, Italy and Spain. The analysed material was cDNA or gDNA that came from T cells, B-cell-depleted T cells, or PBMCs.

Germline CDR1 reads LGHNA; CDR2 reads YSLEER. This CDR3 is built from 17 residues. Losses at the gene ends were 0 bases for V and 4 bases for J; bases not matched to a gene: 7. The protocol was immunoSEQ multiplex PCR, while the TCRdb copy is restricted to in-frame clones and leaves out a portion. The sample has 120,000 to 150,000 clones, approximately 88% seen once. V gene TRBV4-3 combines with J gene TRBJ2-3; 10 bases match TRBD2. The sequenced sample was peripheral blood. The receptor was isolated from a human donor in a cohort sampled during active COVID-19. In DNA form, the CDR3 reads TGCGCCAGCAGCCAAGATTCCCTAGCGGGGGAAGCAGATACGCAGTATTTT. Translation: CASSQDSLAGEADTQYF.